This T cell receptor beta chain is drawn from a study of T cell responses to AZD1222 COVID-19 vaccine. Study results and caveats: Every sample of the repertoires postdated the peak T cell response. Baseline seropositivity characterized only six AZD1222 recipients. Donors were mostly white British, more females; clonal diversity possibly underestimated. Reports say nearly half of spike-specific TCRs go after unmutated variant regions.

Germline assignment: CDR1 LGHDT and CDR2 YNNKEL (reference sequence). Trimming left V 1 base short and J 3 bases short, with 12 bases between. The CDR3 length is 15 residues. The assay was immunoSEQ multiplex PCR, and TCRdb's table has in-frame clones only and misses some. The data contain over 140,000 clones, about nine tenths of them singletons. Remarks on this clone: As yet, its antigen is unknown.

The receptor's source is an adult in good health. The V call is TRBV3-1 (or the pseudogene TRBV3-2), the J call TRBJ1-2; D might be TRBD1 (6 bases). The sample was peripheral blood, taken on day 0 of AZD1222 vaccination. The CDR3 sequence is CASSQVKPGDYGYTF. DNA of the CDR3: TGTGCCAGCAGCCAAGTTAAACCAGGGGACTATGGCTACACCTTC.